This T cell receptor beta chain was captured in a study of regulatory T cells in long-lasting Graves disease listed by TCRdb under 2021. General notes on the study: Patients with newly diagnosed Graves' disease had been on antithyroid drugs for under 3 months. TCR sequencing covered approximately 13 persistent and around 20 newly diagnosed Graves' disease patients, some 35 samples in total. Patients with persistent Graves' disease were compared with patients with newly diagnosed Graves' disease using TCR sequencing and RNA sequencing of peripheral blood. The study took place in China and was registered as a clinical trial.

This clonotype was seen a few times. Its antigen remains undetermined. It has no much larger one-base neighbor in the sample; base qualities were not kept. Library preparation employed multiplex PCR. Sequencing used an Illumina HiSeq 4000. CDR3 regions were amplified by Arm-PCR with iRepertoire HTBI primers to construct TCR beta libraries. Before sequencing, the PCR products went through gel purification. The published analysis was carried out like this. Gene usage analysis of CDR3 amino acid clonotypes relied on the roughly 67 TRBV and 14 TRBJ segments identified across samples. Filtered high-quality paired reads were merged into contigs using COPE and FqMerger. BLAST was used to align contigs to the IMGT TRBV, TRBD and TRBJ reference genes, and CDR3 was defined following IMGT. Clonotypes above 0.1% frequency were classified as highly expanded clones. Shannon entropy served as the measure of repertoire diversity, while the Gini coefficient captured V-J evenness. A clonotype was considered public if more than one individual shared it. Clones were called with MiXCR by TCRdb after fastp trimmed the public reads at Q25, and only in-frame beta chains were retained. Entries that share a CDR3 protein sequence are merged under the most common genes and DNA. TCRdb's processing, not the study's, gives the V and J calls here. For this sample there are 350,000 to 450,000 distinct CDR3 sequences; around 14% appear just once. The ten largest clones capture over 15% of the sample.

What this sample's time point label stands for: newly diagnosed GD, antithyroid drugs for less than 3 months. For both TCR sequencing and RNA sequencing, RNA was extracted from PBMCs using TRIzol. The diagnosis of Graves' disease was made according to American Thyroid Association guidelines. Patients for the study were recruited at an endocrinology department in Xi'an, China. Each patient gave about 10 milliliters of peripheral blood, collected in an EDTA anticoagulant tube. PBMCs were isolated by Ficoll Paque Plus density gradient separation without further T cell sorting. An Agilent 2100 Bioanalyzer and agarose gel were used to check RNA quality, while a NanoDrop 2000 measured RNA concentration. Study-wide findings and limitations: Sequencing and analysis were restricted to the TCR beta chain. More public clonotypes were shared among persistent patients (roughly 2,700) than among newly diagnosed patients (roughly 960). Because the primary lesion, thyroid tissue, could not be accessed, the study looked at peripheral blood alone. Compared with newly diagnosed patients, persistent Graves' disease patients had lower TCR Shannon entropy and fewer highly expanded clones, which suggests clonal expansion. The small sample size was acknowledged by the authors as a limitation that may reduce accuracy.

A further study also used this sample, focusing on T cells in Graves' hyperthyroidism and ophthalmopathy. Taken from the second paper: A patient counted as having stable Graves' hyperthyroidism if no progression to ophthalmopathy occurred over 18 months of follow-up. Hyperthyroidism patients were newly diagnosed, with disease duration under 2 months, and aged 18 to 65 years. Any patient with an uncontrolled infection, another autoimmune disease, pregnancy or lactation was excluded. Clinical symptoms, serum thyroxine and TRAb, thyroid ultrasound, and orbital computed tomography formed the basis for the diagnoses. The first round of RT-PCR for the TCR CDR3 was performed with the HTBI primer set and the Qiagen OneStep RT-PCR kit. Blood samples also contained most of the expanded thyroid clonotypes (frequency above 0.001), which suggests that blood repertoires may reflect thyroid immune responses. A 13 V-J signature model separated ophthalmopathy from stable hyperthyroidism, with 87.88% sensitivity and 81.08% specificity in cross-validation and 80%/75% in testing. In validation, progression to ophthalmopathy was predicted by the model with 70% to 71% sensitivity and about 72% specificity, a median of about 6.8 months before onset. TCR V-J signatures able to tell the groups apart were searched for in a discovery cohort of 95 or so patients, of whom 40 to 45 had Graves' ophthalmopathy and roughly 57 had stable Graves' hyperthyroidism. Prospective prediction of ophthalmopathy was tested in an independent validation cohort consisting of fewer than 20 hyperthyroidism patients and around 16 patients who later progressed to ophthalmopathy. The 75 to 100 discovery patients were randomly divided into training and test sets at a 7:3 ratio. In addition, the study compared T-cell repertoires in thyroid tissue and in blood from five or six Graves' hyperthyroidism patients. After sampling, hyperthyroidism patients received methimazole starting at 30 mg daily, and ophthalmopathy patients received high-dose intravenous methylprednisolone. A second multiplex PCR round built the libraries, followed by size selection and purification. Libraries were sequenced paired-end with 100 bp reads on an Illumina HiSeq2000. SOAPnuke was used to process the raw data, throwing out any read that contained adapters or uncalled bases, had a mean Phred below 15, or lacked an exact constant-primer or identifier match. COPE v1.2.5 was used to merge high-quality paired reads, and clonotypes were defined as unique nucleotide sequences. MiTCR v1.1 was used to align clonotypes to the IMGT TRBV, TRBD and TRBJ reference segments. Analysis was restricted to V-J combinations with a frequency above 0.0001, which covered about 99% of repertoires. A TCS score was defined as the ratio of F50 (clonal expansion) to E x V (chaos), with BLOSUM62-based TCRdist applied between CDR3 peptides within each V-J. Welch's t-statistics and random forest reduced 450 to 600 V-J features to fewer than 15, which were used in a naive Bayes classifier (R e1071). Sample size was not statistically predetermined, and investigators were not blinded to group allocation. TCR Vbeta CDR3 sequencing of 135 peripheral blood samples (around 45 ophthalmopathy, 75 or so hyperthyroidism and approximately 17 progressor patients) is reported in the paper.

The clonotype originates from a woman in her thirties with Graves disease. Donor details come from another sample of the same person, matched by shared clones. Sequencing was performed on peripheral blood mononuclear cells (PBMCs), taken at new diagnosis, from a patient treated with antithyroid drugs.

CDR3 region: CASSLAGLAEVKNIQYF. The DNA sequence is as follows: TGTGCCAGCAGCTTAGCAGGACTAGCGGAAGTTAAAAACATTCAGTACTTC. Recombination connected TRBV7-8 to TRBJ2-4; 10 junctional bases match TRBD2. The germline V gene sets CDR1 to SGHVS and CDR2 to FQNEAQ. Including cysteine and phenylalanine, the CDR3 has 17 amino acids. Only the CDR3 DNA stays, 51 bases, in frame from base 1. V lost 0 bases and J lost 4 bases, and the count of bases not matched to a germline gene is 6.